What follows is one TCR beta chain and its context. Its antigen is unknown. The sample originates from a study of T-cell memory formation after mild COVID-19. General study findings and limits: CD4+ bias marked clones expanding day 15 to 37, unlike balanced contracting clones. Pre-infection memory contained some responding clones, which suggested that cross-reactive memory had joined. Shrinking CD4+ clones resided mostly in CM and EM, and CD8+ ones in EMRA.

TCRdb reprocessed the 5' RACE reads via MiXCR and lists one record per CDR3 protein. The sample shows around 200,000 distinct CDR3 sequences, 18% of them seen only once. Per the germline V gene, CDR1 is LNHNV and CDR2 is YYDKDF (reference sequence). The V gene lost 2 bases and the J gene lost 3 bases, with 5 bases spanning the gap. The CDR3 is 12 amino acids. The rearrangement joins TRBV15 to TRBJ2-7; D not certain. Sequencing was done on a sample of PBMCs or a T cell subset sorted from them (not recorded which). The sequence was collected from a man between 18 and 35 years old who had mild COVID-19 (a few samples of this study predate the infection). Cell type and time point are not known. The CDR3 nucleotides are TGTGCCACCAGCAGACCAGGCTACGAGCAGTACTTC. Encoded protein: CATSRPGYEQYF.